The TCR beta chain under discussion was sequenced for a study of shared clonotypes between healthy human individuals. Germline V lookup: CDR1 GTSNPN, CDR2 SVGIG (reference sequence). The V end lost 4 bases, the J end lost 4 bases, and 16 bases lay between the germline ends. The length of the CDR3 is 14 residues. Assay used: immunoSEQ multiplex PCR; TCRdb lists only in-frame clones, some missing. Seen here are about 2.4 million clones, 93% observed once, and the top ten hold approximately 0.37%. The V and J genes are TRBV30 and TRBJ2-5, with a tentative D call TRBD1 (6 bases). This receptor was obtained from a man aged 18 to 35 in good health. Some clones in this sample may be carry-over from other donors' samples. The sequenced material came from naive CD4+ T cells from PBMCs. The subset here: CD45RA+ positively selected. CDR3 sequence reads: CAWNGGLSRETQYF. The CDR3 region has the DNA TGTGCCTGGAATGGGGGCCTGAGTAGAGAGACCCAGTACTTC.